In its sample, the clone carrying this TCR beta chain was seen many times. A junction end diverges from the germline sequence, so it may reflect a read error. This sample is part of a study of T-cell reconstitution after alpha-beta-depleted transplantation in children. This CDR3 is 13 amino acids long. Germline CDR1 is LGHNA and CDR2 is YNFKEQ. Library preparation (for TCRbeta) was performed with unique molecular identifiers. TCRdb used MiXCR to reprocess the PCR reads, holding one entry per CDR3 protein. The top ten clones hold around 2.4% of a sample with just over 70,000 distinct CDR3 sequences, about 6.7% of them seen once.

The rearrangement joins TRBV4-2 to TRBJ1-2; unclear D gene. The receptor was isolated from a human donor who donated a stem cell graft to a child with acute lymphoblastic leukemia. Sequences were derived from PBMCs from the stem cell graft donor, sampled from the stem cell graft. The CDR3 loop reads CASSQGAAGTARF. The CDR3 nucleotides read TGTGCCAGCAGCCAAGGAGCAGCAGGAACCGCCCGCTTC.